This T cell receptor (beta chain) was captured by sequencing in a study of tumor-infiltrating lymphocytes in primary liver carcinoma. Across the study: Patients comprised men and women whose ages fell between 30 and 69 years. Every sample contained roughly 3.65 to 7.13 million productive TCRbeta reads, and these numbers were similar from one tissue type to another. Points from the study as a whole: Tumor-blood pairs (like tumor-adjacent pairs) overlapped less than tumor region pairs did.

Starting from 500 ng of total RNA, TCR beta cDNA was produced with a primer in the constant region. It was through three nested multiplex PCR rounds of slightly modified ARM-PCR that TCR beta libraries arose. A C-beta reverse primer and TRBV1-TRBV30 forward primers served in each of the first two PCR rounds, at 9 to 11 cycles apiece. One entry per CDR3 protein results from TCRdb running MiXCR on the multiplex PCR reads. The table shows fewer than 350,000 distinct CDR3 sequences, with approximately 65% occurring only once. The V segment lost 6 bases and the J segment 2 bases; nucleotides outside the gene matches: 3. This CDR3 contains 13 residues. Unsorted whole blood supplied the blood RNA, and germline DNA was isolated too. The sample holds many counts of this clonotype. Its antigen is unknown.

The J gene is TRBJ2-7, the V gene TRBV12-3 or TRBV12-4, with 8 positions matching TRBD1. Source material: peripheral blood. The sequence derives from a man between 40 and 49 years old with primary liver carcinoma and hepatitis B virus infection. DNA for the CDR3: TGTGCCAGCAGCCGGACAGGGCCCTACGAGCAGTACTTC. It encodes CASSRTGPYEQYF.